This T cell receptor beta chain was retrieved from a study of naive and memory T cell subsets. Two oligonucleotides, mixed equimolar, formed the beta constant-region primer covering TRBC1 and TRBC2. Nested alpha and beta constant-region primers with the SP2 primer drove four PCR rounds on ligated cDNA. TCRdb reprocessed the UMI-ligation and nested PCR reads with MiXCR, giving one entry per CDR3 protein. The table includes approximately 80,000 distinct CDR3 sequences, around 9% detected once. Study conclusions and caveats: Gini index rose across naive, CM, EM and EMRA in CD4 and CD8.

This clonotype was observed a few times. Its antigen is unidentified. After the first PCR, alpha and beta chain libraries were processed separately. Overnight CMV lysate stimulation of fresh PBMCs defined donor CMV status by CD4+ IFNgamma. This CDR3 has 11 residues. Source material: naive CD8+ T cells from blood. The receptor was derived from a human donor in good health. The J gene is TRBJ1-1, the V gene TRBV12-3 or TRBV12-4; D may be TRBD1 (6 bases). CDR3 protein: CMAGEGSEAFF. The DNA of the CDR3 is TGTATGGCAGGGGAAGGCTCTGAAGCTTTCTTT.